Listed here are 15 T cell receptor beta chains from one sample, sequenced in a study of T cell changes during pregnancy in multiple sclerosis (dated by TCRdb to the late 2010s). Library preparation was by the immunoSEQ multiplex PCR assay. TCRdb mirrors the immuneACCESS table, restricted to in-frame sequences. Some clones are absent from its copies; in checked studies, under half trace to an unresolved V gene, and the reason for the others is unknown. The sample includes approximately 31,000 clones, with roughly 90% observed a single time. Together, the top ten hold over 5% of the sample. The sequenced sample was CD8+ T cells from peripheral blood mononuclear cells, obtained in the second trimester of pregnancy. The receptors here all came from a female donor with multiple sclerosis, enrolled in a pregnancy study.

The chain is built from TRBV4-3 and TRBJ2-7; the match to TRBD2 covers 13 bases. Germline lookup yields CDR1 LGHNA and CDR2 YSLEER. V dropped 0 bases and J dropped 1; count of bases not matched to a gene: 3. CDR3 length: 17 amino acids. CDR3 protein: CASSQDRLAGGSYEQYF. The CDR3 DNA is TGCGCCAGCAGCCAAGATCGACTAGCGGGAGGATCCTACGAGCAGTACTTC.

The CDR3 nucleotides read TGTGCCACAAGGGGACAGAACACCGGGGAGCTGTTTTTT. Translating gives CATRGQNTGELFF. The chain joins TRBV19 to TRBJ2-2, with D possibly matching TRBD1 (6 bases). The CDR3 is 13 residues long. Trimming pared 10 bases from V and 1 base from J, leaving 10 bases between. Germline CDR1 reads LNHDA; CDR2 reads SQIVND (reference sequence).

This chain joins TRBV7-2 and TRBJ2-5; D not certain. The CDR3 is made up of 14 amino acids. Germline CDR1 reads SGHTA; CDR2 reads FQGNSA. V shed 1 base and J shed 2 bases, with 8 bases lying between them. The CDR3 bases are TGTGCCAGCAGCTTAGAGGAGCGACAAGAGACCCAGTACTTC. Translated: CASSLEERQETQYF.

This clone showed up just once. The limits of the CDR3 on the DNA are not certain, so only TCRdb's listed CDR3 is given. This sequence joins TRBV28 and TRBJ2-3; the listed D gene, TRBD2, was not tested against the DNA. The CDR3 numbers 19 amino acids, ends counted. Germline V gene sequence: CDR1 MDHEN, CDR2 SYDVKM. CDR3 loop: CASSFPLRFGGRNTDTQYF.

J is TRBJ2-1 and V is TRBV5-5; no firm D call. V was shortened by 2 bases and J by 7 bases, with 4 bases between the two germline ends. CDR1 is SGHKS and CDR2 is YYEKEE in the germline V gene (reference sequence). The length of the CDR3 is 11 residues. DNA of the CDR3: TGTGCCAGCAGCTTTAGTAATGAGCAGTTCTTC. As protein: CASSFSNEQFF.

In its sample, this clone was seen once. The rearrangement joins TRBV19 to TRBJ1-1, with D tentatively TRBD1 (6 bases). The CDR3 covers 16 residues. Looked up from germline, CDR1 is LNHDA and CDR2 is SQIVND (reference sequence). Trimming cost V 5 bases and J 1 base, with 17 bases left between them. Here the CDR3 reads CASSFGTLVPNTEAFF. CDR3 coding DNA: TGTGCCAGTAGTTTTGGGACATTAGTTCCGAACACTGAAGCTTTCTTT.

The chain recombines TRBV14 with TRBJ1-2, with TRBD1 identical over 11 bases. Germline CDR1 reads SGHDN; CDR2 reads FVKESK. The CDR3 loop spans 14 amino acids. The CDR3 sequence: CDGRGTGGPYGYTF. For the CDR3, the DNA is TGTGACGGTCGAGGGACAGGGGGGCCCTATGGCTACACCTTC.

This rearrangement joins TRBV4-1 to TRBJ2-3; 11 positions match TRBD2. The CDR3 has 16 amino acids. V gave up 2 bases and J gave up 4 bases; unmatched junction bases: 5. Germline V gene sequence: CDR1 MGHRA, CDR2 YSYEKL. The CDR3 loop reads CASSQLAGGGSDTQYF. CDR3 sequence (DNA): TGCGCCAGCAGCCAATTAGCGGGAGGGGGGTCAGATACGCAGTATTTT.

The chain employs TRBV10-1 and TRBJ2-5, with D possibly matching TRBD1 (5 bases). The CDR3 has 17 amino acids. V was trimmed by 2 bases and J by 1 base, leaving 17 bases between them. CDR1 and CDR2 (germline): WNHNN, SYGVQD (reference sequence). The DNA of the CDR3 is TGCGCCAGCAGTGAGGTATCGGGTAGCAGGGTCCAAGAGACCCAGTACTTC. This translates into CASSEVSGSRVQETQYF.

A word on this clone: Sequence at one end of the junction differs from germline and may be a read error. CDR3 bases: TGTGCTAGCAGCTTAGAGGGGTTCACCGGGGAGCTGTTTTTT. Translated: CASSLEGFTGELFF. J is TRBJ2-2 and V is TRBV7-7, with D perhaps TRBD1 or TRBD2 (5 bases each). This CDR3 has 14 residues. From germline, CDR1 is SSHAT and CDR2 FNYEAQ (reference sequence).

This sequence joins TRBV15 and TRBJ2-7; D may be TRBD2 (6 bases). V lost 4 bases and J lost 5, with 24 bases in between. There are 17 residues in the CDR3. CDR1 and CDR2 from the germline V gene are LNHNV and YYDKDF (reference sequence). CDR3 region: CATSTTRDDGRGNEQYF. The DNA for the CDR3 is TGTGCCACCAGCACTACTCGTGATGACGGGAGAGGAAACGAGCAGTACTTC.

The chain links TRBV6-1 to TRBJ2-7; possibly TRBD2 for D (6 bases). From germline, CDR1 is MNHNS and CDR2 SASEGT. V was trimmed by 2 bases and J by 4 bases, leaving 12 bases between them. CDR3 size: 14 residues. The CDR3 loop reads CASSERGTGYEQYF. As DNA, the CDR3 is TGTGCCAGCAGTGAACGGGGGACGGGGTACGAGCAGTACTTC.

The V and J genes are TRBV12-5 and TRBJ2-7; D is unclear. This CDR3 has 12 residues. Germline V gene lookup returns CDR1 LGHNT and CDR2 FRNRAP. V was cut by 4 bases and J by 6 bases, with 10 bases left in between. CDR3 sequence reads: CASGSLALEQYF. CDR3 bases: TGTGCTAGTGGTTCTCTTGCACTCGAGCAGTACTTC.

The chain employs TRBV19 and TRBJ1-2; perhaps TRBD1 as D (6 bases). Trimming took 6 bases from V and 7 from J, leaving 18 bases between them. The germline CDR1 and CDR2 sequences are LNHDA and SQIVND (reference sequence). The CDR3 extends over 14 amino acids. The CDR3 nucleotides are TGTGCCAGTAGCGAAGAGGACAGTCGGGGTGGCTACACCTTC. It translates to CASSEEDSRGGYTF.

V and J are TRBV2 and TRBJ2-7; 9 bases fit TRBD2. With 4 bases clipped from V and 1 base from J, the junction kept 8 bases outside the gene matches. Germline values: CDR1 SNHLY, CDR2 FYNNEI. CDR3 length: 16 residues. CDR3 coding DNA: TGTGCCAGCAGTGGGTATATCGGACTAGCGTCCTACGAGCAGTACTTC. Translating it yields CASSGYIGLASYEQYF.